This T cell receptor (beta chain) was identified during a study of Graves' ophthalmopathy and Graves' hyperthyroidism (dated by TCRdb to about 2018). As for the study more broadly: Peripheral blood was collected at initial diagnosis, prior to any treatment. Once sampling was done, hyperthyroidism patients were given methimazole at a starting dose of 30 mg daily, while ophthalmopathy patients were given high-dose intravenous methylprednisolone. T-cell repertoires of thyroid tissue and blood were compared in 5 or 6 hyperthyroidism patients. In total, around 130 blood samples were TCR-sequenced: fewer than 50 ophthalmopathy, about 75 hyperthyroidism and roughly 17 hyperthyroidism-to-ophthalmopathy patients. To explore V-J signatures distinguishing ophthalmopathy from hyperthyroidism, a discovery set of 100 patients (43 ophthalmopathy, 55 to 60 stable hyperthyroidism) was enrolled. An independent validation cohort was composed of some 19 hyperthyroidism patients and around 16 patients who later progressed from hyperthyroidism to ophthalmopathy. TCR beta repertoire signatures were used to distinguish Graves' ophthalmopathy from Graves' hyperthyroidism and to predict progression to ophthalmopathy. The paper's findings and limits, for the study overall: Sample size was not predetermined statistically, and investigators were not blinded to group allocation. In cross-validation, the 13-signature model distinguished ophthalmopathy from stable hyperthyroidism with 87.88% sensitivity and roughly 84% specificity, while in the test set the corresponding values were around 79% and 71%. In validation, the model predicted ophthalmopathy progression with 55% to 71% sensitivity and roughly 78% specificity; roughly 12 predicted patients were CT-confirmed with GO in a median of around 6 months. Most expanded thyroid clonotypes with a frequency above 0.001 also appeared in blood, which suggests that blood repertoires may reflect the immune response in the thyroid.

The CDR3 starts with the cysteine, ends with the phenylalanine, and has 14 residues. Solely the CDR3 DNA is kept, with 42 bases framed from the first base. CDR1 and CDR2 are read off the germline V gene as ENHRY and SYGVKD. Patients with ophthalmopathy had moderately to severely active disease, with a Clinical Activity Score of 3 or more, a NOSPECS grade of 4 or more, and a disease duration of less than 3 months. Patients were excluded if they had other autoimmune diseases, uncontrolled infections, pregnancy or lactation. Clinical symptoms, serum thyroxine, TRAb, thyroid ultrasound and orbital computed tomography formed the basis of the diagnosis. PBMCs were isolated from about 10 ml of fresh peripheral blood by Ficoll-Paque density gradient centrifugation. Total RNA was extracted using Trizol reagent, and RNA quality was checked on an Agilent 2100 Bioanalyzer. For repertoire sequencing, the TCR beta CDR3 regions were amplified from RNA transcripts. The first round of RT-PCR was done with HTBI primers and the Qiagen OneStep RT-PCR kit, and was followed by a second round of multiplex PCR, then size selection and purification. Libraries were sequenced paired-end with 100 bp reads on an Illumina HiSeq2000. The original methods were these. Reads were processed with SOAPnuke, discarding reads with adapters, uncalled bases, mean Phred below 15, or no exact constant-primer or identifier match. High-quality paired reads were merged with COPE v1.2.5. Clonotypes were defined as unique nucleotide sequences and were aligned to IMGT TRB V, D and J references using MiTCR v1.1. Analysis was restricted to V-J combinations with a frequency above 0.0001, which covered roughly 99% of repertoires. A TCR clonal expansion and chaos score per V-J combination was defined as the ratio of F50 clonal expansion to chaos observed in the TCRdist matrix. Welch's t-statistics and random forest were used to reduce the features to approximately 13 V-J combinations, which were then used as input to a naive Bayes classifier. The similarity between thyroid and blood repertoires was quantified using the Morisita-Horn index. The raw public reads went through TCRdb reprocessing: fastp at Q25, MiXCR clone calling, in-frame beta chains kept. A single entry per CDR3 protein holds the most common genes and DNA from its merged rows. TCRdb's processing, not the study's, gives the V and J calls here. In all, the sample holds 260,000 or so distinct CDR3 sequences, and around 50% of those were seen once. The ten largest clones represent about 45% of the sample.

Concerning this clonotype: This receptor's antigen is unknown. A read error may account for a junction end that differs from germline.

This receptor was taken from an adult man with Graves' ophthalmopathy. The chain was built from TRBV10-3 and TRBJ1-1; tentative D gene TRBD1, with 5 bases matching. The sequenced sample was peripheral blood. The CDR3 protein: CTISSQTANTEAFF. The bases are TGTACCATCAGTTCTCAGACAGCTAACACTGAAGCTTTCTTT.